The present entry profiles one T cell receptor (beta chain) with its context. No antigen is known for it. Per the germline V gene, CDR1 is LNHDA and CDR2 is SQIVND (reference sequence). V was trimmed by 6 bases and J by 10 bases, leaving 12 bases between them. CDR3 size: 11 residues. Genomic DNA templated the TCR beta VDJ and CDR3 profiling. In TCRdb, the reads were re-called with MiXCR into one record per CDR3 protein. The sample has under 200,000 distinct CDR3 sequences, more than 45% seen once. This sample is part of a study of CD8+CD57+ T cells in acquired aplastic anemia. Study summary: The study obtained an average of around 3.4 ug of DNA from sorted CD4+ and CD8+ cells. Study results and limitations: Overlap between patients and controls comprised 25 to 30 CD8+ CDR3 sequences.

Previously, flow cytometry had revealed CD8+CD57+ cell expansion in the patients chosen for sequencing. V is TRBV19 and J is TRBJ1-1; no clear D gene. This sequence originates from a human donor with aplastic anemia. Sequenced sample: sorted CD4+, CD8+, or CD8+CD57+ T cells (not recorded which) from PBMCs. The DNA of the CDR3 is TGTGCCAGTAGGCCTAGGGCGGGAGCTTTCTTT. It specifies CASRPRAGAFF.